These 4 T cell receptor beta chains share one sample of origin, sequenced in a study of OX40 agonist ivuxolimab in advanced cancers. Repertoires were generated with immunoSEQ multiplex PCR, while TCRdb's copy carries only in-frame clones and drops some. The table records around 20,000 clones, roughly 70% of them present only once. Sequenced here: CD4+ or CD8+ T cells sorted from blood, sampled in a trial of the OX40 agonist ivuxolimab. The receptors were sampled from an adult with an advanced solid tumor such as melanoma, head and neck, liver or kidney cancer.

The chain recombines TRBV5-8 with TRBJ1-5; TRBD1 aligns across 7 bases. Germline lookup yields CDR1 SGHTS and CDR2 YDEGEE. V shed 0 bases, J shed 1 base, and the junction held 4 bases outside the gene matches. The CDR3 has 16 residues. CDR3 sequence: CASSLAFRGSNQPQHF. The CDR3 DNA sequence: TGTGCCAGCAGCTTGGCGTTCAGGGGGAGCAATCAGCCCCAGCATTTT.

V gene TRBV6-6 combines with J gene TRBJ2-7; the D is unclear. V was trimmed by 0 bases and J by 3 bases, leaving 12 bases between them. This CDR3 contains 15 residues. Germline V gives CDR1 MNHNY, CDR2 SVGAGI (reference sequence). The DNA of the CDR3 is TGTGCCAGCAGTTACTCGAGGTCCACAGACTACGAGCAGTACTTC. Protein sequence: CASSYSRSTDYEQYF.

This clone has a single count. The chain carries TRBV6-1 and TRBJ2-1, with 7 bases that match TRBD1. This CDR3 region has 11 residues. CDR1 MNHNS and CDR2 SASEGT come from the germline V gene. V shed 5 bases, J shed 11 bases, and the junction held 3 bases outside the gene matches. Here the CDR3 DNA reads TGTGCCAGCAGTTGGGGACAGAAGCAGTTCTTC. This gives the protein CASSWGQKQFF.

By share, this clone counts as medium-sized. The chain recombines TRBV7-8 with TRBJ1-2; D call uncertain. Trimming shortened V by 5 bases and J by 4 bases, and 11 bases separated the two germline ends. The CDR3 is made up of 13 amino acids. Germline V gene lookup returns CDR1 SGHVS and CDR2 FQNEAQ. The CDR3 coding sequence is TGTGCCAGCAGCCCGACATTGGGCTATGGCTACACCTTC. As protein: CASSPTLGYGYTF.